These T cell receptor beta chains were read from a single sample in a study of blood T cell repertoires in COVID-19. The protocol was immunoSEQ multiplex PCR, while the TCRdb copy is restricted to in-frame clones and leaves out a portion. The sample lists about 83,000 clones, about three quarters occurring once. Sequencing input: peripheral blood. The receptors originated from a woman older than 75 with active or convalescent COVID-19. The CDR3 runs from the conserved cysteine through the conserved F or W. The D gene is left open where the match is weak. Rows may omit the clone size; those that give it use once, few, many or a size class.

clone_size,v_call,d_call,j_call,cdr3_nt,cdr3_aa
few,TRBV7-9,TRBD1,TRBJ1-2,TGTGCCAGCAGCAGGGAGACGACAGGGGATGGCTACACCTTC,CASSRETTGDGYTF
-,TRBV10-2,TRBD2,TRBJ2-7,TGCGCCAGCAGTACTAGCGGGCTGAACTCCTACGAGCAGTACTTC,CASSTSGLNSYEQYF
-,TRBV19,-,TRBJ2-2,TGTGCCAGTGGACAGTTAAACACCGGGGAGCTGTTTTTT,CASGQLNTGELFF
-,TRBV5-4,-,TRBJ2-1,TGTGCCAGCAGCCGGTGGGGGCTGAATGAGCAGTTCTTC,CASSRWGLNEQFF
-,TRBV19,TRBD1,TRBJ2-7,TGTGCCAGTAGCGGACAGGGGAGGAGCTCCTACGAGCAGTACTTC,CASSGQGRSSYEQYF
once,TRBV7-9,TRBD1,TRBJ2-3,TGTGCCAGCAGCCTGATGGGACAGGCTTCCACAGATACGCAGTATTTT,CASSLMGQASTDTQYF
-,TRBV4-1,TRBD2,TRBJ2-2,TGCGCCAGCAGCCCATTCCCGGGACTAGCGGAAGGGGGCGGGGAGCTGTTTTTT,CASSPFPGLAEGGGELFF
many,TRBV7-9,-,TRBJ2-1,TGTGCCAGCAGCCGATTAGAGGACAATGAGCAGTTCTTC,CASSRLEDNEQFF
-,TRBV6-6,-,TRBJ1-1,TGTGCCAGCAGTACCCTTGCGGAGCGGACTGAAGCTTTCTTT,CASSTLAERTEAFF
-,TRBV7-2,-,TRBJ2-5,TGTGCCAGCAGCTCCCTTCCAGAGACCCAGTACTTC,CASSSLPETQYF
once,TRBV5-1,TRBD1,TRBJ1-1,TGCGCCAGCAGCCCGATGACAGGGGGGAACACTGAAGCTTTCTTT,CASSPMTGGNTEAFF
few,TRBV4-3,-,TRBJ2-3,TGCGCCAGCAGCCAAGTGGAGGGCACAGATACGCAGTATTTT,CASSQVEGTDTQYF
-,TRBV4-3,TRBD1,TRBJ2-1,TGCGCCAGCAGTCGATCCGGGACAGGGGGTAGCTCCTACAATGAGCAGTTCTTC,CASSRSGTGGSSYNEQFF
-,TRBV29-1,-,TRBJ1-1,TGCAGCGTAACAACAGCGAACACTGAAGCTTTCTTT,CSVTTANTEAFF
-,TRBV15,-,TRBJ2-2,TGTGCCACCAGCAGAGGAGGCACGAACACCGGGGAGCTGTTTTTT,CATSRGGTNTGELFF
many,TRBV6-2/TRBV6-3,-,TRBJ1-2,TGTGCCAGCAGCCTAGGACACAACTATGGCTACACCTTC,CASSLGHNYGYTF
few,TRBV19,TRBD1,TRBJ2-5,TGTGCCAGTTCACAGGGGGACCAAGAGACCCAGTACTTC,CASSQGDQETQYF
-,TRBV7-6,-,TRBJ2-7,TGTGCCAGCAGCTTCAGGGAGGCGGACGAGCAGTACTTC,CASSFREADEQYF
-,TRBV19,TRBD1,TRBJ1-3,TGTGCCAGTCGTGACAGGGCTTGGGGGAGCTCTGGAAACACCATATATTTT,CASRDRAWGSSGNTIYF
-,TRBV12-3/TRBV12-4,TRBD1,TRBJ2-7,TGTGCCAGCCTGAACAGGGGTTTCGACGAGCAGTACTTC,CASLNRGFDEQYF
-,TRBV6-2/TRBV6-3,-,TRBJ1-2,TGTGCCAGCAGTTCCTCCTATGACTATGGCTACACCTTC,CASSSSYDYGYTF
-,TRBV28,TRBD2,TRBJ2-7,TGTGCCAGCAGTTCCCGACTAGCGGGAGGAGAGCAGTACTTC,CASSSRLAGGEQYF
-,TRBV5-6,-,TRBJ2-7,TGTGCCAGCAGCCTCAGGGGTCACGAGCAGTACTTC,CASSLRGHEQYF
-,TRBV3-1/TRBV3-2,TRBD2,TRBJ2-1,TGTGCCAGCAGCCAAGTGGTAGCGGGGGGGGCTGAGCAGTTCTTC,CASSQVVAGGAEQFF
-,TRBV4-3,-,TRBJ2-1,TGCGCCAGCAGCCAGGGAAGCGGGCCGTCGGATGGGCAGTTCTTC,CASSQGSGPSDGQFF
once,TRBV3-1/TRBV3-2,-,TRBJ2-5,TGTGCCAGCAGCCGAGGGAGGACAAGGAAAGGGGAGACCCAGTACTTC,CASSRGRTRKGETQYF
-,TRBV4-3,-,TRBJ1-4,TGCGCCAGCAGCCAAGAAGGCGGGCGGGGGTCGATTAATGAAAAACTGTTTTTT,CASSQEGGRGSINEKLFF
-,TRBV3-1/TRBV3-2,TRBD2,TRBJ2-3,TGTGCCAGCAGCCCTCCCGGGGGGGCAGATACGCAGTATTTT,CASSPPGGADTQYF
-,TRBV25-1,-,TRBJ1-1,TGTGCCAGCAGTGAACATTCATGGGGGGGAGAGGACACTGAAGCTTTCTTT,CASSEHSWGGEDTEAFF
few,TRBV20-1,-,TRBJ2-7,TGCAGTGCGCATGATACTTACGAGCAGTACTTC,CSAHDTYEQYF
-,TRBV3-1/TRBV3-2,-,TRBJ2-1,TGTGCCAGCAGCCAAGAAGCACCGGGGGTCCACAATGAGCAGTTCTTC,CASSQEAPGVHNEQFF
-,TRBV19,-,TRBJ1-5,TGTGCCAGTAGTCCAGTCCGGGTATCTAGCAATCAGCCCCAGCATTTT,CASSPVRVSSNQPQHF
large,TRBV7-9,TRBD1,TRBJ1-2,TGTGCCAGCAGCTTTGGGGACAGCCTGTATGGCTACACCTTC,CASSFGDSLYGYTF
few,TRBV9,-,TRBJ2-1,TGTGCCAGCAGCGTAGCTTCGTTTAATGAGCAGTTCTTC,CASSVASFNEQFF
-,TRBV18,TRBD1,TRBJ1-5,TGTGCCAGCTCACCAATACAGGGGACCCAGCCCCAGCATTTT,CASSPIQGTQPQHF
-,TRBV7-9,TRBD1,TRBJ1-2,TGTGCCAGCAGCTTACGTGGGCGGCGGGACAGGGAGGACTATGGCTACACCTTC,CASSLRGRRDREDYGYTF
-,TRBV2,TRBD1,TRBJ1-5,TGTGCCAGCCGTACGACAGGGGGAAATCAGCCCCAGCATTTT,CASRTTGGNQPQHF
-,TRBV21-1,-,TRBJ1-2,TGTGCCAGCAGCAAAAAAAGATCCCGGGAGGGCTATGGCTACACCTTC,CASSKKRSREGYGYTF
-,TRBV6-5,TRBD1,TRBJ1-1,TGTGCCAGCAGGCGACCGGGACAGGGAAACACTGAAGCTTTCTTT,CASRRPGQGNTEAFF
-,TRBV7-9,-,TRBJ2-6,TGTGCCAGCAGCGCAGGGGTCCTCTCTGGGGCCAACGTCCTGACTTTC,CASSAGVLSGANVLTF
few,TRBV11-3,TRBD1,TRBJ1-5,TGTGCCAGCAGCTATAATCCGACAGGGAATAACAATCAGCCCCAGCATTTT,CASSYNPTGNNNQPQHF
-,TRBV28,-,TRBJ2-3,TGTGCCAGCAGGACCAGGGGCACTAGCACAGATACGCAGTATTTT,CASRTRGTSTDTQYF
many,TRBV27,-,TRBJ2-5,TGTGCCAGCAGTAGAACATTGTACCAAGAGACCCAGTACTTC,CASSRTLYQETQYF
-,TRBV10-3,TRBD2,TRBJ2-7,TGTGCCATCAGTGATTCCCTACCGACTAGCGGGGATTCCTACGAGCAGTACTTC,CAISDSLPTSGDSYEQYF
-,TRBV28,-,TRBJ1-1,TGTGCCAGCAGTCCCCCTCAGGGAGGTGAAGCTTTCTTT,CASSPPQGGEAFF
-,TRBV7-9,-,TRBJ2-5,TGTGCCAGCAGCTTAGAAGGGGCTGGAGAGACCCAGTACTTC,CASSLEGAGETQYF
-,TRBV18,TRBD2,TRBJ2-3,TGTGCCAGCTCACCACCGCTAGCGGGGACAGATACGCAGTATTTT,CASSPPLAGTDTQYF
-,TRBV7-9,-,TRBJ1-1,TGTGCCAGCAGCGTGAGGAGGGCTGGAACTGAAGCTTTCTTT,CASSVRRAGTEAFF
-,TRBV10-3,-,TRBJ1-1,TGTGCCATCAGAAAAGAGTTGATCATGAACACTGAAGCTTTCTTT,CAIRKELIMNTEAFF
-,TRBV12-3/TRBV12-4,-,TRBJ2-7,TGTGCCAGCAGCTTCGACAGAAACGAGCAGTACTTC,CASSFDRNEQYF
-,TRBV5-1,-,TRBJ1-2,TGCGCCAGCAGCTTGGAGAGCGGGGCGGGCGGCTACACCTTC,CASSLESGAGGYTF
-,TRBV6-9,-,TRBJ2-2,TGTGCCAGCAGTTCCGGGGTCTTAAAGGCCGGGGAGCTGTTTTTT,CASSSGVLKAGELFF
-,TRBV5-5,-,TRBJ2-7,TGTGCCAGCAGCTCGATAACAGGTGTGAATGAGCAGTACTTC,CASSSITGVNEQYF
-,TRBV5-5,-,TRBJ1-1,TGTGCCAGCAGCCGAAATTACAGGGAGGGTGCTGAAGCTTTCTTT,CASSRNYREGAEAFF
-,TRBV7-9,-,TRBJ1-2,TGTGCCAGCAGCTTACAGGACTTGGGGGGCTACACCTTC,CASSLQDLGGYTF
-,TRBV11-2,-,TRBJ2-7,TGTGCCAGCAGCTTAGATGCGGCGGGCTACGAGCAGTACTTC,CASSLDAAGYEQYF
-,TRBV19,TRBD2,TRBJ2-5,TGTGCCAGTAGGGCTAGCGGAACCCCTACCCAGTACTTC,CASRASGTPTQYF
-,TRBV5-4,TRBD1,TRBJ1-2,TGTGCCAGCAGCTGGGGGACAGGGGGCGGTAACTATGGCTACACCTTC,CASSWGTGGGNYGYTF
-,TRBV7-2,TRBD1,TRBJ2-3,TGTGCCAGCAGCTTAGGGGGACAGAGCACAGATACGCAGTATTTT,CASSLGGQSTDTQYF